The clone carrying this T cell receptor beta chain appeared a few times. The germline CDR1 and CDR2 sequences are SNHLY and FYNNEI. CDR3 length: 11 residues. Trimming pared 4 bases from V and 6 bases from J, leaving 6 bases between. TCRdb re-analysed the 5' RACE reads in MiXCR, keeping a single row per CDR3 protein. The table records about 540,000 distinct CDR3 sequences, roughly 21% of them present only once. This entry belongs to a study of T-cell memory formation after mild COVID-19. What was sequenced was PBMCs or a T cell subset sorted from them (not recorded which). The V gene is TRBV2, the J gene TRBJ2-5; D may be TRBD2 (5 bases). The receptor's source is an adult woman who had mild COVID-19 (a few samples of this study predate the infection). Cell type and time point are not known. Here the CDR3 DNA reads TGTGCCAGCAGTGGAGGGAAGACCCAGTACTTC. This gives the protein CASSGGKTQYF.